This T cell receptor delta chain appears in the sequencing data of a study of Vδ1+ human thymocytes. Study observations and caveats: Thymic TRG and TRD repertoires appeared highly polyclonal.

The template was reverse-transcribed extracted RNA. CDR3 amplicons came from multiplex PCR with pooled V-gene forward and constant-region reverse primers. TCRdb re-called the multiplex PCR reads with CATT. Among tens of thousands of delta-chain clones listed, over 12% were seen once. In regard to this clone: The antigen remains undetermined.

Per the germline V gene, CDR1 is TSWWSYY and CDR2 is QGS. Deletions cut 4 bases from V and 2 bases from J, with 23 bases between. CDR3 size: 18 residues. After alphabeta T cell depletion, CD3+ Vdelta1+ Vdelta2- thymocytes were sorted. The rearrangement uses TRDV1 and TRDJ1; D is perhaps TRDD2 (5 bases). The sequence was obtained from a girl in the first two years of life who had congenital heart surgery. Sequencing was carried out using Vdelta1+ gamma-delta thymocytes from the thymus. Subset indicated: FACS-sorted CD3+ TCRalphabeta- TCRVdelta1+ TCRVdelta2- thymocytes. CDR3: CALGGLPPTRIPTDKLIF. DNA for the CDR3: TGTGCTCTTGGGGGCCTACCCCCTACTAGAATTCCGACCGATAAACTCATCTTT.